One sample yielded the 4 T cell receptor beta chains listed below, sequenced in a study of response to subunit inactivated influenza vaccine. TCRdb re-called the RT-PCR reads through MiXCR, storing one row per CDR3 protein. The sample includes about 480,000 distinct CDR3 sequences, 10% to 15% seen only once; the top ten take roughly 14%. The sequencing used PBMCs from blood, collected about 40 days after vaccination. The receptors shown here come from a man aged 50 to 60 who received an inactivated influenza vaccine.

This clonotype showed up many times. The V and J genes are TRBV5-1 and TRBJ1-2, with TRBD1 matching over 10 bases. Unmatched junction bases numbered 2, after V lost 4 bases and J lost 2 bases. This CDR3 is built from 14 residues. In germline, CDR1 is SGHRS, CDR2 YFSETQ. The CDR3 region is CASSVGQGNYGYTF. As DNA, the CDR3 is TGCGCCAGCAGCGTGGGACAGGGGAACTATGGCTACACCTTC.

The V and J genes are TRBV5-1 and TRBJ2-5; 8 positions match TRBD1. J gave up 8 bases and V 4 bases, and 10 bases lay outside the gene matches. CDR1 is SGHRS and CDR2 is YFSETQ in the germline V gene. The CDR3 extends over 14 amino acids. The CDR3 DNA reads TGCGCCAGCAGCCCTGACACAGGGGGGAATACCCAGTACTTC. Translating it yields CASSPDTGGNTQYF.

This clonotype has just a few counts. The chain carries TRBV12-3 or TRBV12-4 and TRBJ1-5; D call uncertain. CDR3 length equals 15 residues. V lost 3 bases and J lost 6, with 15 bases in between. The CDR3 protein is CASSLDNAGSQPQHF. CDR3 DNA: TGTGCCAGCAGTTTGGATAACGCGGGGTCTCAGCCCCAGCATTTT.

This clonotype occurred many times. The chain joins TRBV12-3 or TRBV12-4 to TRBJ2-3; D might be TRBD1 or TRBD2, each matching 6 bases. This CDR3 contains 16 residues. V was cut by 6 bases and J by 4 bases, with 20 bases left in between. The CDR3 loop is CASSLSGGGRADTQYF. DNA for the CDR3: TGTGCCAGCAGCTTATCAGGAGGGGGTCGCGCAGATACGCAGTATTTT.